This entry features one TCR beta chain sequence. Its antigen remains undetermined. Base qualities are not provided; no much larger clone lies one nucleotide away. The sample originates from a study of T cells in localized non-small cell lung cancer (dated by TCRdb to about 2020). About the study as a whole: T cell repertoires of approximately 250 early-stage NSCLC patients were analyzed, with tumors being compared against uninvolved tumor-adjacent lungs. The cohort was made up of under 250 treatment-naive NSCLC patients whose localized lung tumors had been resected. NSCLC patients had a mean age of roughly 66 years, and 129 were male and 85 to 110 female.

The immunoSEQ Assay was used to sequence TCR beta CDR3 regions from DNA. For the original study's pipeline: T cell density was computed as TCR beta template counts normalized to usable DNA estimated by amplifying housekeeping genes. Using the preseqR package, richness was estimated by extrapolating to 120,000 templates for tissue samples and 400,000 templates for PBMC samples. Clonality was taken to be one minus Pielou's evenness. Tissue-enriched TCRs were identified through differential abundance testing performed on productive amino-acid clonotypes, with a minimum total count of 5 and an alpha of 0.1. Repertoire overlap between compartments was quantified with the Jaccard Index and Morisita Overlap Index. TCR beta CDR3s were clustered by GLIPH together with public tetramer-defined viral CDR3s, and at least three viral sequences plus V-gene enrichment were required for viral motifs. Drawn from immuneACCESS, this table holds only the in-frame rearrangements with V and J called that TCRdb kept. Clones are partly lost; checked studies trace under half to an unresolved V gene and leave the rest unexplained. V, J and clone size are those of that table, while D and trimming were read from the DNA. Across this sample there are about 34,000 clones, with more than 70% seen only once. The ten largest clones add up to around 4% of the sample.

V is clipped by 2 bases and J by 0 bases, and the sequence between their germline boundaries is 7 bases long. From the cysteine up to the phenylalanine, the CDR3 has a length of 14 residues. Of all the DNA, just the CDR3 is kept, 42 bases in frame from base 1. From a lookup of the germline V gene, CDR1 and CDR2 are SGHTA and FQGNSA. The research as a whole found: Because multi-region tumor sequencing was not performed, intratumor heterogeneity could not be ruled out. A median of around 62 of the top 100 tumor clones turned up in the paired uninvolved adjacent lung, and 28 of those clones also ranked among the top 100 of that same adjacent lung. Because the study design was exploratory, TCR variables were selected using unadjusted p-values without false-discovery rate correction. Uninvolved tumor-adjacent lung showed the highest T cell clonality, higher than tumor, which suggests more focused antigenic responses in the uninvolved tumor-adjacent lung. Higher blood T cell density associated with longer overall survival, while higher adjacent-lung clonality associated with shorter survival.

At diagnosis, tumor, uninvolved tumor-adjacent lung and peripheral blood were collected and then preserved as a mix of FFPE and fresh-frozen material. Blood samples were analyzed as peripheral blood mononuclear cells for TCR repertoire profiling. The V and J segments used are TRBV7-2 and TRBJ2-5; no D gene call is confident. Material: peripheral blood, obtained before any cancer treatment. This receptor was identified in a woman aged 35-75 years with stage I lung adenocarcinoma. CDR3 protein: CASSLQVHQETQYF. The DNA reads TGTGCCAGCAGCTTACAAGTCCACCAAGAGACCCAGTACTTC. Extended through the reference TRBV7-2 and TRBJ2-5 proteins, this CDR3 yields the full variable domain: GAGVSQSPSNKVTEKGKDVELRCDPISGHTALYWYRQSLGQGLEFLIYFQGNSAPDKSGLPSDRFSAERTGGSVSTLTIQRTQQEDSAVYLCASSLQVHQETQYFGPGTRLLVL.